A selection of T cell receptor beta chains follows, all from one sample in a study of blood T cell repertoires in COVID-19. The method was immunoSEQ multiplex PCR; TCRdb's version includes in-frame clones alone and lacks a portion of them. The sample has around 200,000 clones, 70% to 85% seen once. The sequencing input was PBMCs or T cells enriched from blood (not recorded which). Receptor source: a young woman who had recovered from COVID-19. The CDR3 runs from the conserved cysteine through the conserved F or W. A D gene is named only where the DNA matches it firmly. Clone size appears in some rows only: once, few, many, or a class for an expanded clone.

TRBJ2-7,TRBD1,TRBV6-5,.,CASTGDRGHEQYF,TGTGCCAGCACTGGGGACAGGGGACACGAGCAGTACTTC
TRBJ1-3,.,TRBV7-9,.,CATLAPQTASGNTIYF,TGTGCCACCCTTGCGCCACAGACAGCCTCTGGAAACACCATATATTTT
TRBJ2-7,TRBD1,TRBV29-1,.,CSVEESGTGAVEQYF,TGCAGCGTTGAAGAGTCCGGGACAGGGGCTGTCGAGCAGTACTTC
TRBJ2-7,.,TRBV27,.,CASSPRGGGNYEQYF,TGTGCCAGCAGTCCGCGAGGGGGAGGGAACTACGAGCAGTACTTC
TRBJ1-1,.,TRBV5-1,.,CASSSQGSVATEAFF,TGCGCCAGCAGCTCACAGGGTTCGGTGGCCACTGAAGCTTTCTTT
TRBJ2-4,TRBD2,TRBV6-6,.,CASSQGGSSGVAKNIQYF,TGTGCCAGCAGTCAGGGGGGGTCTAGCGGGGTAGCCAAAAACATTCAGTACTTC
TRBJ2-1,TRBD1,TRBV11-1,.,CASSPGQGGNEQFF,TGTGCCAGCAGTCCGGGACAGGGAGGCAATGAGCAGTTCTTC
TRBJ2-1,TRBD2,TRBV19,.,CASSIELAGFYNEQFF,TGTGCCAGTAGTATAGAGCTAGCGGGATTCTACAATGAGCAGTTCTTC
TRBJ2-1,TRBD2,TRBV7-2,.,CASRLAGGYNEQFF,TGTGCCAGCAGACTAGCGGGAGGGTACAATGAGCAGTTCTTC
TRBJ2-1,TRBD1,TRBV9,.,CASSVGTGGLGEQFF,TGTGCCAGCAGCGTAGGGACAGGGGGTTTGGGTGAGCAGTTCTTC
TRBJ1-5,.,TRBV29-1,few,CSVGGLGGSGSNQPQHF,TGCAGCGTTGGCGGACTCGGGGGAAGTGGTAGCAATCAGCCCCAGCATTTT